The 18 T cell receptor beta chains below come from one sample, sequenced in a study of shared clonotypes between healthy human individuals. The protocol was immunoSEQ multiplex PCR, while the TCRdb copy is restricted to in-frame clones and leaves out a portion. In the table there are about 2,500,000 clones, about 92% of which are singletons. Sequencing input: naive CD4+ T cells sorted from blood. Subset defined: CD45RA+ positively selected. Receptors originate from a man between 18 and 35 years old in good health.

The CDR3 protein is CASSLRAPEGYTF. The CDR3 bases are TGTGCCAGCAGTTTACGGGCACCGGAAGGCTACACCTTC. The chain combines TRBV28 with TRBJ1-2; D is unclear. CDR3 size: 13 residues. Germline assignment: CDR1 MDHEN and CDR2 SYDVKM. V was clipped by 2 bases and J by 8 bases, with 12 bases between them.

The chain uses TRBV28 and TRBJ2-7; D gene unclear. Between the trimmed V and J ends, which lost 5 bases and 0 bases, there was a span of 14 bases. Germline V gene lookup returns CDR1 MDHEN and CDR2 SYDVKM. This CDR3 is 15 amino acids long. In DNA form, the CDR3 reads TGTGCCAGCAGTCGCCCGACACTGAGCTCCTACGAGCAGTACTTC. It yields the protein CASSRPTLSSYEQYF.

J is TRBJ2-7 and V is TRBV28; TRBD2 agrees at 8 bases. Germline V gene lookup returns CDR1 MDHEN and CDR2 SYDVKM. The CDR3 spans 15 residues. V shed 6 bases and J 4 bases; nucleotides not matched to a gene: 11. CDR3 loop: CASSLTGGGRYEQYF. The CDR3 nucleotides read TGTGCCAGCAGCCTCACGGGGGGGGGCCGGTACGAGCAGTACTTC.

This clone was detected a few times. CDR3 region: CSVYRQETQYF. In DNA, the CDR3 is TGCAGTGTCTACAGACAAGAGACCCAGTACTTC. The chain employs TRBV20-1 and TRBJ2-5, with D unclear. The CDR3 is made up of 11 amino acids. Germline lookup yields CDR1 DFQATT and CDR2 SNEGSKA (reference sequence). V lost 7 bases to trimming and J lost 2 bases, with 8 bases between them.

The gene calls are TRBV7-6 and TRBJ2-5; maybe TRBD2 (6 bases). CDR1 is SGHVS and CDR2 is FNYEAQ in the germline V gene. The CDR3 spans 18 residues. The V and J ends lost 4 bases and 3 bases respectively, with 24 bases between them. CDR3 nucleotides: TGTGCCAGCAGCTATTCAGCCGGGGGAGGCGGGAAAAAAGAGACCCAGTACTTC. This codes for CASSYSAGGGGKKETQYF.

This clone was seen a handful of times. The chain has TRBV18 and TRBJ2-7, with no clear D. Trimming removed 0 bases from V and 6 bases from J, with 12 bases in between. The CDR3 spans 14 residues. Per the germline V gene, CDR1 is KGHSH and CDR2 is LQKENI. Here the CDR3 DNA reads TGTGCCAGCTCACCACCCAGTGGTTCCGGCGAGCAGTACTTC. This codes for CASSPPSGSGEQYF.

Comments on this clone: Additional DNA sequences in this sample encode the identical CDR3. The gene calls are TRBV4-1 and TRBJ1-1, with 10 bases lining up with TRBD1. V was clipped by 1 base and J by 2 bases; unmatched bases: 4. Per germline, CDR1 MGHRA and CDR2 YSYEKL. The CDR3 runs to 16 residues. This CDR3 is CASSQGQGAPNTEAFF. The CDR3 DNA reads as TGCGCCAGCAGCCAAGGACAGGGGGCACCCAACACTGAAGCTTTCTTT.

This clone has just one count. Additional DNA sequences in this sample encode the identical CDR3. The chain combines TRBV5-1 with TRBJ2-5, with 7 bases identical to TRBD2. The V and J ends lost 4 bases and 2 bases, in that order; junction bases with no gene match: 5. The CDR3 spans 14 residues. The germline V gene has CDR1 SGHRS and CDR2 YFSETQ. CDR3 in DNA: TGCGCCAGCAGCCCGGGGGGATCTCAAGAGACCCAGTACTTC. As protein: CASSPGGSQETQYF.

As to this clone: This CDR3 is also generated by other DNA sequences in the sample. The CDR3 sequence: CASSRQGDYGYTF. CDR3 DNA sequence: TGCGCCAGCAGCCGCCAGGGGGACTATGGCTACACCTTC. This chain links TRBV4-3 with TRBJ1-2; 7 bases are a match to TRBD1. The ends lost 4 bases at V and 3 bases at J; junction bases unmatched: 2. CDR1 and CDR2 from the germline V gene are LGHNA and YSLEER. This CDR3 region has 13 residues.

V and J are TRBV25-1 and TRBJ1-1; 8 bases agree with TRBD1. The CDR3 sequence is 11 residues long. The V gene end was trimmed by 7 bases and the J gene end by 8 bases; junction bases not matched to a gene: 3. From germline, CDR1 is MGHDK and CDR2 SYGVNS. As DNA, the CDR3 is TGTGCCAGCACCCGACAGGGGGAAGCTTTCTTT. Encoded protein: CASTRQGEAFF. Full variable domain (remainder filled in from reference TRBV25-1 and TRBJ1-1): EADIYQTPRYLVIGTGKKITLECSQTMGHDKMYWYQQDPGMELHLIHYSYGVNSTEKGDLSSESTVSRIRTEHFPLTLESARPSHTSQYLCASTRQGEAFFGQGTRLTVV.

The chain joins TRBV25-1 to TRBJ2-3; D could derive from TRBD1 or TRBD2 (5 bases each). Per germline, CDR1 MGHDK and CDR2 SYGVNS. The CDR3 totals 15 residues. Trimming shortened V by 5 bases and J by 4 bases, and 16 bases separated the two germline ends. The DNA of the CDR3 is TGTGCCAGCAGTCGAGGGGCCCCCATCTCAGATACGCAGTATTTT. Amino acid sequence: CASSRGAPISDTQYF.

CDR3 in amino acids: CASSILAEYNEQFF. In DNA form, the CDR3 reads TGTGCCAGTAGTATACTAGCGGAATACAATGAGCAGTTCTTC. V and J are TRBV19 and TRBJ2-1, with TRBD2 identical over 7 bases. The germline CDR1 and CDR2 sequences are LNHDA and SQIVND (reference sequence). V was pared by 2 bases and J by 4 bases, with 2 bases of the junction left unmatched. The CDR3 covers 14 residues.

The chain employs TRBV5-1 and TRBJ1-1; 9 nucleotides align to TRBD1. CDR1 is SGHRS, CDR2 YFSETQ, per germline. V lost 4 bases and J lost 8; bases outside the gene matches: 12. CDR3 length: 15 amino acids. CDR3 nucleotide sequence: TGCGCCAGCAGCCTCCAACCGGGACAGGGAGTAGAAGCTTTCTTT. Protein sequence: CASSLQPGQGVEAFF.

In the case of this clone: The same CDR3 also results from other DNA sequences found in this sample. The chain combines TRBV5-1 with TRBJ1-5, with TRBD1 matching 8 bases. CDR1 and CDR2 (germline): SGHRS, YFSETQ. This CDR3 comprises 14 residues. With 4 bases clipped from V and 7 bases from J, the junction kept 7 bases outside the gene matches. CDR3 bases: TGCGCCAGCAGCCAGGGACAGGTCGGACAGCCCCAGCATTTT. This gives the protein CASSQGQVGQPQHF.

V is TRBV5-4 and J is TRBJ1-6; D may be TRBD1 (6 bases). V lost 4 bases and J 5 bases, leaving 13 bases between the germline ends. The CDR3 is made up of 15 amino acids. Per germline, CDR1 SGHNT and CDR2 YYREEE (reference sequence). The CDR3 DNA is TGTGCCAGCAGCCCCGTAGCAGGGGATAATTCACCCCTCCACTTT. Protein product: CASSPVAGDNSPLHF.

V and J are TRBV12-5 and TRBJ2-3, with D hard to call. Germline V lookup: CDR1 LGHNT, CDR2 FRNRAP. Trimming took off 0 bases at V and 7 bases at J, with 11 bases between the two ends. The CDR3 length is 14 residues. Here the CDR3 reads CASGLVPRKNTQYF. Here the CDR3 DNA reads TGTGCTAGTGGTTTGGTTCCTCGGAAAAATACGCAGTATTTT.

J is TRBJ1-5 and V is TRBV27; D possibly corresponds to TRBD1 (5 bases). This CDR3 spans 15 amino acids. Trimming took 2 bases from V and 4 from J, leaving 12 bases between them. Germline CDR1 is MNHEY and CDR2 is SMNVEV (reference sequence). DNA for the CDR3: TGTGCCAGCAGTTTAAGAAGTGGGGGTAATCAGCCCCAGCATTTT. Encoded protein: CASSLRSGGNQPQHF.

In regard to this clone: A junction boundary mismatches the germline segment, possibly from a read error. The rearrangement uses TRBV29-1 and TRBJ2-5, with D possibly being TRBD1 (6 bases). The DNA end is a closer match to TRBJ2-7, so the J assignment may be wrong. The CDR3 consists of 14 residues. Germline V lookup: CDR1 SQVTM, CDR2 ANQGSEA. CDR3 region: CSVEGGVRAREQYF. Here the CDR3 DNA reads TGCAGCGTCGAAGGGGGTGTTAGGGCTCGCGAGCAGTACTTC.